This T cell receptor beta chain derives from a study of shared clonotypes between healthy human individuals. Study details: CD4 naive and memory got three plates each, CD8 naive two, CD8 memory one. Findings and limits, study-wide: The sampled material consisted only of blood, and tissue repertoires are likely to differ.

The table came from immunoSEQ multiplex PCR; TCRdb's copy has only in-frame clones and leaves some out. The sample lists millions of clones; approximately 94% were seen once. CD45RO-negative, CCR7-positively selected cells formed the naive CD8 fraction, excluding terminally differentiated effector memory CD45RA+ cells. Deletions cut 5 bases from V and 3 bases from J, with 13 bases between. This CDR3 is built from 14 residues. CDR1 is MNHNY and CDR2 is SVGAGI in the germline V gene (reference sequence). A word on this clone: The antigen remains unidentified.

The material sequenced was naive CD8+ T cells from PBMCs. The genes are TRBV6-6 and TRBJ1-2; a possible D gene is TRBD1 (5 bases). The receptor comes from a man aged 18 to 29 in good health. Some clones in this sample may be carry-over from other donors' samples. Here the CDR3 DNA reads TGTGCCAGCAGTCCCCAAGGAGGGGACTATGGCTACACCTTC. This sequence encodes CASSPQGGDYGYTF.